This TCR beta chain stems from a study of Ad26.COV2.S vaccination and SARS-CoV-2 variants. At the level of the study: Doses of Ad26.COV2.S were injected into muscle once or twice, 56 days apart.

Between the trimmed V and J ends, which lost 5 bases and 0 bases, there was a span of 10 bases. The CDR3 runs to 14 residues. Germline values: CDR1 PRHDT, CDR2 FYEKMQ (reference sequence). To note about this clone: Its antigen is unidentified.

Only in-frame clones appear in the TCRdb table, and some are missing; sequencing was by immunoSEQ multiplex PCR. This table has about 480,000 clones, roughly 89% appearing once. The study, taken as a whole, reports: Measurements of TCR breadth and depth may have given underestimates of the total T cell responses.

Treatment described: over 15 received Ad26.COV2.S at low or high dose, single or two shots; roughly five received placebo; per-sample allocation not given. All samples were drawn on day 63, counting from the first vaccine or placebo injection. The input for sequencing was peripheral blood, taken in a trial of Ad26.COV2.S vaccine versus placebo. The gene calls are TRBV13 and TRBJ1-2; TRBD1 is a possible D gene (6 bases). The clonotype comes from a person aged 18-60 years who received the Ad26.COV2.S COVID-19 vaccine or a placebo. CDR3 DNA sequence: TGTGCCAGCAGCGTACAGGGAACTAACTATGGCTACACCTTC. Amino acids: CASSVQGTNYGYTF.